Sequencing of this TCR beta chain was carried out in a study of post-analysis software for immune sequencing data. The CDR3 contains 15 residues. In germline, CDR1 is MGHRA, CDR2 YSYEKL. Deletions cut 0 bases from V and 2 bases from J, with 11 bases between. Notes on the study in general: When the samples were clustered directly with F measure, those that had been prepared in the same batch showed strong co-clustering. Normalized Chao1 diversity was significantly reduced in patients versus controls. Higher frequency in patients than in controls was seen for about five TRBV segments, with TRBV5-6, TRBV5-1 and TRBV20-1 among them.

This clonotype was counted a few times. Its matching antigen is unknown. Unique molecular identifiers tagged the TCR beta cDNA libraries. Input of roughly 0.95 to 11 million T cells yielded around 500,000 cDNA molecules. TCRdb fed the PCR reads into MiXCR, producing one record per CDR3 protein. The profile shows 500,000 to 600,000 distinct CDR3 sequences, 44% of them singletons. Sequences were obtained from blood. This rearrangement joins TRBV4-1 to TRBJ2-7, with D possibly matching TRBD2 (5 bases). The receptor was derived from a girl aged 10-17 years with multiple sclerosis. The CDR3 bases are TGCGCCAGCAGCCAAGATGGTAGCGAGCCCTACGAGCAGTACTTC. This gives the protein CASSQDGSEPYEQYF.